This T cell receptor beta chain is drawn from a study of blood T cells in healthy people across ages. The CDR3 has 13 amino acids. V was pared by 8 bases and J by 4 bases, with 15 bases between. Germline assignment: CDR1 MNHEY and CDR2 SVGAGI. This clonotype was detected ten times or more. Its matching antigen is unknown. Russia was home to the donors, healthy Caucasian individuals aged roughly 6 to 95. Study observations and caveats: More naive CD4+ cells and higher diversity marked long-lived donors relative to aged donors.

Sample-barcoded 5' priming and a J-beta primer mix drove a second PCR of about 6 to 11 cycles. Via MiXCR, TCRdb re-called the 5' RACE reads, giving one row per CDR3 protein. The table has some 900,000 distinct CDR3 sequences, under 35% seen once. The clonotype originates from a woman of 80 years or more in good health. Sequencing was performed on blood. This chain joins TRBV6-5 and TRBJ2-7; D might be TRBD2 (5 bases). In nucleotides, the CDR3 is TGTGCCAGCTTCCGCCTCCCGGGGTACGAGCAGTACTTC. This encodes CASFRLPGYEQYF.